A selection of T cell receptor beta chains follows, all from one sample in a study of blood T cell repertoires in COVID-19. Profiling relied on immunoSEQ multiplex PCR, and the TCRdb table lists in-frame clones only, not all of them. This table holds just over 75,000 clones, roughly 89% found once. The sample consisted of peripheral blood. Receptors were obtained from a woman older than 75 with active or convalescent COVID-19. Both conserved end residues are part of each CDR3. D genes are given only for firm matches. Expanded clones get a size class; other rows say once, few or many, or leave the size out.

V gene: TRBV28; clone size: -; D gene: -; J gene: TRBJ1-2; CDR3 protein: CASRRVQGSSWGYTF; CDR3 DNA: TGTGCCAGCAGGCGGGTACAGGGTTCATCATGGGGCTACACCTTC
V gene: TRBV28; clone size: -; D gene: -; J gene: TRBJ2-1; CDR3 protein: CASSFAGFSYNEQFF; CDR3 DNA: TGTGCCAGCAGTTTTGCAGGGTTCTCCTACAATGAGCAGTTCTTC
V gene: TRBV11-2; clone size: -; D gene: TRBD2; J gene: TRBJ2-3; CDR3 protein: CASSFRLADFTDTQYF; CDR3 DNA: TGTGCCAGCAGCTTTCGGCTAGCGGATTTCACAGATACGCAGTATTTT
V gene: TRBV15; clone size: -; D gene: -; J gene: TRBJ1-6; CDR3 protein: CATSRDLGVYNSPLHF; CDR3 DNA: TGTGCCACCAGCAGAGATCTCGGGGTTTATAATTCACCCCTCCACTTT
V gene: TRBV5-1; clone size: -; D gene: TRBD1; J gene: TRBJ2-7; CDR3 protein: CASSFDRAYEQYF; CDR3 DNA: TGCGCCAGCAGCTTCGACAGGGCCTACGAGCAGTACTTC
V gene: TRBV4-1; clone size: -; D gene: TRBD1; J gene: TRBJ1-6; CDR3 protein: CASSQAVTGNSPLHF; CDR3 DNA: TGCGCCAGCAGCCAAGCGGTGACAGGGAATTCACCCCTCCACTTT
V gene: TRBV7-6; clone size: few; D gene: TRBD2; J gene: TRBJ2-7; CDR3 protein: CASSLGGTYEQYF; CDR3 DNA: TGTGCCAGCAGCTTGGGGGGGACCTACGAGCAGTACTTC
V gene: TRBV5-1; clone size: -; D gene: TRBD2; J gene: TRBJ2-1; CDR3 protein: CASSFRGGVYNEQFF; CDR3 DNA: TGCGCCAGCAGCTTCCGGGGGGGAGTCTACAATGAGCAGTTCTTC
V gene: TRBV28; clone size: -; D gene: -; J gene: TRBJ1-2; CDR3 protein: CASSFVGTPYGYTF; CDR3 DNA: TGTGCCAGCAGTTTCGTCGGGACTCCATATGGCTACACCTTC
V gene: TRBV10-3; clone size: -; D gene: -; J gene: TRBJ1-6; CDR3 protein: CAIRGANSPLHF; CDR3 DNA: TGTGCCATCAGGGGGGCCAATTCACCCCTCCACTTT